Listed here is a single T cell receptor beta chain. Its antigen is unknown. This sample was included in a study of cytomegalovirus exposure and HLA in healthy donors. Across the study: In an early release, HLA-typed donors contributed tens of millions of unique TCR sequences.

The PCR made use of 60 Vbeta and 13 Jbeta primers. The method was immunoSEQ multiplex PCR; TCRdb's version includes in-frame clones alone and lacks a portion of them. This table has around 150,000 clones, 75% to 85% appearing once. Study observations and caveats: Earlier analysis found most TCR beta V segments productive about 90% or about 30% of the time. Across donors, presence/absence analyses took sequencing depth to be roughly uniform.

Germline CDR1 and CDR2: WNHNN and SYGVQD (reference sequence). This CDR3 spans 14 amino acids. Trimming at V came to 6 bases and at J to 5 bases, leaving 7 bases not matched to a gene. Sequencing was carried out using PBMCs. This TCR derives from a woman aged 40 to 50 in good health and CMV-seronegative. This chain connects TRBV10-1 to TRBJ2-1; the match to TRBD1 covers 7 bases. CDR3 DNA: TGCGCCAGCAGCCCGGGACAGACGAACAATGAGCAGTTCTTC. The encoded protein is CASSPGQTNNEQFF.